This record looks at one T cell receptor beta chain sequence and its context. Its antigen is as yet unknown. Using immunoSEQ multiplex PCR, the repertoire was profiled, and TCRdb retains in-frame clones only, with some absent. The sample holds 9,500 to 12,000 clones, 65% to 75% seen once. The CDR3 has 13 residues. The germline gives CDR1 LGHNT, CDR2 FRNRAP. The germline V and J ends were trimmed by 4 bases and 8 bases, with 11 bases remaining between them. The data were obtained in a study of CD4+ T cells in melanoma. The study's findings and limits: Neoantigen-specific CD4+ T cells in melanoma reportedly had diverse differentiation states. A reported correlation linked neoantigen-specific CD4+ T cells to CD8+, macrophage and B cell function.

The V gene is TRBV12-5, the J gene TRBJ1-4; tentatively, D is TRBD1 (5 bases). This TCR derives from a human donor with melanoma. Sequenced input: cells from a culture (not recorded whether cultured in vitro). CDR3 in amino acids: CASGWDGAEKLFF. The CDR3 DNA reads TGTGCTAGTGGTTGGGATGGGGCCGAAAAACTGTTTTTT.